This T cell receptor (beta chain) was retrieved from a study of blood T cell repertoires in COVID-19. Whole-study context: Some COVID-19 samples were acute and others convalescent; all came from the United States, Italy and Spain.

Germline V gene sequence: CDR1 SGHVS, CDR2 FQNEAQ. Trimming pared 5 bases from V and 7 bases from J, leaving 14 bases between. The CDR3 is 14 amino acids. In this sample, this clone turned up once. Using immunoSEQ multiplex PCR, the repertoire was profiled, and TCRdb retains in-frame clones only, with some absent. The sample contains around 220,000 clones, 75% to 90% of which appear only once. This chain uses TRBV7-8 with TRBJ1-4; a possible D gene is TRBD1 (6 bases). What was sequenced was peripheral blood. The TCR sequence derives from a human donor in a cohort sampled during active COVID-19. CDR3 region: CASSLQGWGEKLFF. The CDR3 bases are TGTGCCAGCAGCCTACAGGGTTGGGGTGAAAAACTGTTTTTT.